This TCR beta chain is from a study of blood T cell repertoires in COVID-19. In the study overall: Italy, Spain and the United States were the sources of the convalescent and acute COVID-19 samples. Sources were T cells, B-cell-depleted T cells, or PBMCs; the material itself was cDNA or gDNA.

Across about two dozen US areas, participants ranged in age from 18 to 89 years. Allocation to cohorts depended on clinical history reported by the participants. CDR3 length: 13 residues. The germline gives CDR1 SGHTA, CDR2 FQGTGA. V was clipped by 1 base and J by 8 bases, with 11 bases between them. The assay was immunoSEQ multiplex PCR, and TCRdb's table has in-frame clones only and misses some. The data show roughly 170,000 clones, with 84% seen just once and 12% held by the top ten. The TCR sequence derives from a man in his fifties or sixties who had recovered from COVID-19. The chain joins TRBV7-3 to TRBJ1-2; a weak D match, TRBD1 (5 bases). The sequenced material came from PBMCs or T cells enriched from blood (not recorded which). The DNA of the CDR3 is TGTGCCAGCAGCTTAAAGCCGGGGGACGGCTACACCTTC. This gives the protein CASSLKPGDGYTF.